These T cell receptor beta chains were read from a single sample in a study of CD8 T cells in ankylosing spondylitis. Each CDR3 protein is one row after TCRdb ran MiXCR on the 5' RACE reads. The table includes hundreds of thousands of distinct CDR3 sequences, 12% detected once. Material: blood, either unsorted or a sorted T cell fraction (not recorded which). The receptors stem from a male donor with ankylosing spondylitis. Both conserved end residues are part of each CDR3. The D gene is left open where the match is weak. Size is stated for part of the rows, as once, few or many counts, or as a class when the clone is expanded.

d_call,v_call,clone_size,j_call,cdr3_nt,cdr3_aa
.,TRBV6-1,many,TRBJ2-7,TGTGCCAGCAGTGAAGGGGGAGGATCCTACGAGCAGTACTTC,CASSEGGGSYEQYF
TRBD2,TRBV7-8,.,TRBJ2-3,TGTGCCAGCAGCTCCCAACTAGCGGGGGGCACAGATACGCAGTATTTT,CASSSQLAGGTDTQYF
.,TRBV5-1,.,TRBJ2-5,TGCGCCAGCAGCTTGTTAGGACAGACCCAAGAGACCCAGTACTTC,CASSLLGQTQETQYF
.,TRBV4-3,.,TRBJ2-6,TGCGCCAGCAGCCAAGGGCGGACCTCTGGGGCCAACGTCCTGACTTTC,CASSQGRTSGANVLTF
.,TRBV3-1,.,TRBJ2-5,TGTGCCAGCAGCCCATGGCTTCCTCAAGAGACCCAGTACTTC,CASSPWLPQETQYF
.,TRBV11-2,.,TRBJ2-2,TGTGCCAGCAGCAAGACCATATATGACACCGGGGAGCTGTTTTTT,CASSKTIYDTGELFF
.,TRBV12-3/TRBV12-4,.,TRBJ1-1,TGTGCCAGCACCCTCAGGGGGAACACTGAAGCTTTCTTT,CASTLRGNTEAFF
TRBD2,TRBV5-5,many,TRBJ2-1,TGTGCCAGCAGCTCCCGTTACACTAGCGGGGGGAACAATGAGCAGTTCTTC,CASSSRYTSGGNNEQFF
TRBD1,TRBV15,.,TRBJ1-2,TGTGCCACCAGCAGAGCGTATCAGGGGGCGGGATATGGCTACACCTTC,CATSRAYQGAGYGYTF
TRBD2,TRBV7-9,.,TRBJ2-3,TGTGCCAGCAGCCCGGGGCTAGCGGGAGGGCCTGGAGATACGCAGTATTTT,CASSPGLAGGPGDTQYF
TRBD2,TRBV6-5,few,TRBJ2-3,TGTGCCAGCAGTTCGCTAGCGGCACAAAGCACAGATACGCAGTATTTT,CASSSLAAQSTDTQYF
TRBD1,TRBV11-1,few,TRBJ2-7,TGTGCCAGCAGCGACCGGGACAGGGATTACGAGCAGTACTTC,CASSDRDRDYEQYF
TRBD2,TRBV20-1,few,TRBJ2-2,TGCAGTGCTAGGCGGGGGGGCACCGGGGAGCTGTTTTTT,CSARRGGTGELFF
TRBD2,TRBV20-1,many,TRBJ2-7,TGCAGTGCTAGGAATTCCGGGACTAACTCCTACGAGCAGTACTTC,CSARNSGTNSYEQYF
TRBD1,TRBV20-1,.,TRBJ1-5,TGCAGTGTCATCAGGGACAGGGATCAGCCCCAGCATTTT,CSVIRDRDQPQHF
.,TRBV30,.,TRBJ2-1,TGTGCCTGGATGAGGGACAACTCCTACAATGAGCAGTTCTTC,CAWMRDNSYNEQFF
.,TRBV29-1,few,TRBJ2-3,TGCAGCGTTGAAGATTCGGGGCGGGGACAGGATACGCAGTATTTT,CSVEDSGRGQDTQYF
.,TRBV15,many,TRBJ2-2,TGTGCCACCAGCTCCCATACCGGGGAGCTGTTTTTT,CATSSHTGELFF
.,TRBV19,.,TRBJ2-1,TGTGCCAGTAAGGGCGGCCCCTACTACAATGAGCAGTTCTTC,CASKGGPYYNEQFF
.,TRBV6-5,few,TRBJ1-4,TGTGCCAGCAGTTACATGGGGGGGCGCTCAGAAAAACTGTTTTTT,CASSYMGGRSEKLFF
TRBD1,TRBV25-1,few,TRBJ2-3,TGTGCCGCCATTGGACAGGGGGCACATACGCAGTATTTT,CAAIGQGAHTQYF
TRBD2,TRBV20-1,few,TRBJ2-3,TGCAGTGCTACCCCGCGGGAGAACACAGATACGCAGTATTTT,CSATPRENTDTQYF
TRBD1,TRBV6-1,.,TRBJ1-6,TGTGCCAGCACGGACCGGGACAGGGGATGGAATTCACCCCTCCACTTT,CASTDRDRGWNSPLHF
TRBD1,TRBV20-1,few,TRBJ1-2,TGCAGTGCTAGAGAAATCCGGGACAGGGGGCATGGCTACACCTTC,CSAREIRDRGHGYTF
TRBD1,TRBV29-1,many,TRBJ2-1,TGCAGCGTTCGGGACAGGGGCGGACACAATGAGCAGTTCTTC,CSVRDRGGHNEQFF
.,TRBV20-1,few,TRBJ2-2,TGCAGTGCCGGAGACGGGGTAGACACCGGGGAGCTGTTTTTT,CSAGDGVDTGELFF
.,TRBV6-2/TRBV6-3,.,TRBJ2-7,TGTGCCAGCAGTTACTCGAAGGGCAGGGCAGCCTACGAGCAGTACTTC,CASSYSKGRAAYEQYF
.,TRBV5-1,few,TRBJ2-1,TGCGCCAGCAGCTTGTATGGTAACAATGAGCAGTTCTTC,CASSLYGNNEQFF
TRBD1,TRBV7-6,once,TRBJ2-1,TGTGCCAGCAGACGAGGACAGGAGGTTTACAATGAGCAGTTCTTC,CASRRGQEVYNEQFF
.,TRBV6-2/TRBV6-3,few,TRBJ2-7,TGTGCCAGCAGTTATCGGGAAGCAGGTCCCAAGGTGTACGAGCAGTACTTC,CASSYREAGPKVYEQYF
TRBD2,TRBV4-1,.,TRBJ2-1,TGCGCCAGCAGCCAAGAAAAGCGGGGGGGCCTTCGGGAGCAGTTCTTC,CASSQEKRGGLREQFF
TRBD1,TRBV11-2,few,TRBJ2-5,TGTGCCAGCAGCTTATCGGGACAGGGTAGGAGAGAGACCCAGTACTTC,CASSLSGQGRRETQYF
.,TRBV7-2,.,TRBJ1-1,TGTGCCAGCAGCTTAGTCTCGGGCAAGGACACTGAAGCTTTCTTT,CASSLVSGKDTEAFF
.,TRBV3-1,few,TRBJ1-1,TGTGCCAGCAGCCAAGAGACAGGCGATTCCTTCTTT,CASSQETGDSFF
TRBD2,TRBV20-1,few,TRBJ2-5,TGCAGTGCCGGGACTAGCCGGGGGGAGACCCAGTACTTC,CSAGTSRGETQYF
TRBD2,TRBV7-8,few,TRBJ2-1,TGTGCCACCTCCCCGCTAGCGGGGGTACAAGAGCAGTTCTTC,CATSPLAGVQEQFF
.,TRBV7-9,.,TRBJ1-1,TGTGCCAGCAGCTACACTTCGGGGGTGGCTGAAGCTTTCTTT,CASSYTSGVAEAFF
.,TRBV20-1,many,TRBJ1-1,TGCAGTGCTGCGGAGGGTGACACTGAAGCTTTCTTT,CSAAEGDTEAFF
.,TRBV29-1,few,TRBJ2-3,TGCAGCCCGTGGTCCCGGGGGGATACGCAGTATTTT,CSPWSRGDTQYF
.,TRBV28,.,TRBJ2-5,TGTGCCAGCAACGAAGTCCAGGGACAAGAGACCCAGTACTTC,CASNEVQGQETQYF
.,TRBV7-2,many,TRBJ2-3,TGTGCCAGCAGCTTCTTCGGACCAAGCACAGATACGCAGTATTTT,CASSFFGPSTDTQYF